Here is one T cell receptor beta chain with its context. Its antigen has not been determined. Base qualities are not recorded, but no much larger clone differs from it by a single base. The source of the sample is a study of blood T cell repertoires in COVID-19 (dated by TCRdb to 2020 to 2022). Study-wide context: Samples from collaborators originated in the United States, Italy and Spain and spanned both the acute and convalescent phases of COVID-19. The material from the prospective study consisted of cDNA or gDNA derived from T cells, B-cell-depleted T cells, or PBMCs. The dataset comprised deeply sampled blood TCRbeta repertoires from subjects exposed to, actively infected with, or recovered from COVID-19. The repertoires were made available in a free public database intended to serve as a resource for research on the immune response to SARS-CoV-2. Samples were obtained from the ongoing ImmuneRACE study (first 160 participants) and from 1,200 or so subjects provided by 6 global collaborators. Nearly every sample came with metadata listing a de-identified subject ID, COVID-19 status, age in years and sex. Where available, HLA class I and class II types were obtained from metadata supplied by the sample provider rather than from assay-based typing.

Participants in the prospective study were enrolled through a virtual design, were aged about 18 to 100 years, and lived in approximately 25 United States geographic areas. In the prospective study, participants were assigned to cohorts based on the clinical history participants reported in a screening survey and a study questionnaire. ImmuneRACE Cohort 3 recovered participants were defined by two consecutive negative NP/OP PCR tests, healthcare professional clearance, or symptom resolution. Mobile phlebotomists in the prospective study collected whole blood, serum and a nasopharyngeal or oropharyngeal swab from every participant. Over a 2-month period, participants in the prospective study had the option of providing additional blood draws and questionnaires. Before DNA extraction, blood samples from the prospective study were shipped at room temperature or frozen. TCRbeta CDR3 regions were amplified from genomic DNA by means of the immunoSEQ Assay, a bias-controlled multiplex PCR. The source study handled its data this way. Nucleated cell counts per sample were estimated from amplification of reference gene primers within the assay. To quantify the absolute abundance of each unique TCRbeta CDR3 rearrangement, sequence reads were collapsed and filtered. Productive Simpson clonality was computed per sample as the square root of Simpson's diversity index over productive rearrangements. TCRdb provides this immuneACCESS table in a form limited to in-frame rearrangements. Some clones are lacking; in checked studies, under half of them reflect an unresolved V gene, and why the rest are absent is not known. D and trimming were read from the DNA, whereas the V and J calls and clone size are those reported in that table. The sample has about 310,000 clones on record, approximately 86% of them singletons. The top ten hold just under 9% of the sample.

Findings and caveats that apply to the study as a whole: How much clinical and demographic metadata was included differed by source and by participant, and the metadata was provided uncurated.

The sample taken for sequencing was PBMCs or T cells enriched from blood (not recorded which). This sequence was found in a woman aged 18-29 years who had recovered from COVID-19.

The DNA is as follows: TGCGCCAGCAGCCAAGATTTAGTAGCCAGGGGGGCGAACACTGAAGCTTTCTTT. It encodes CASSQDLVARGANTEAFF. The chain employs TRBV4-1 and TRBJ1-1, with 7 junctional bases fitting TRBD1. V is trimmed back by 0 bases and J by 1 base, and the junction contains 11 bases that no gene match accounts for. From the germline V gene, CDR1 is MGHRA and CDR2 is YSYEKL. The CDR3 sequence holds 18 residues, the cysteine and phenylalanine included. Only the CDR3 DNA is retained, 54 bases long and in frame from the first base.